Sequencing of this TCR beta chain was carried out in a study of Graves' ophthalmopathy and Graves' hyperthyroidism. About the study: Pretreatment peripheral blood was obtained at initial diagnosis. Study outcomes and limitations: Ophthalmopathy progression predictions by the model showed about 75% specificity and 70.59% sensitivity. Between ophthalmopathy and stable hyperthyroidism, a 13-signature model drew a separation with 85% to 90% sensitivity and about 80% specificity.

The germline V gene encodes CDR1 ENHRY and CDR2 SYGVKD. V lost 2 bases and J lost 7, with 3 bases in between. The CDR3 length is 11 residues. This clonotype appeared a single time. What it binds is unknown. The authors amplified TCR beta CDR3 regions, and they did so from RNA transcripts for repertoire sequencing. Second-round multiplex PCR followed a first-round RT-PCR using HTBI primers. TCRdb passed the multiplex PCR reads through MiXCR, listing each CDR3 protein once. This table has about 640,000 distinct CDR3 sequences, over 40% appearing once. Diagnoses were established from clinical symptoms, serum thyroxine, TRAb, thyroid ultrasound and orbital computed tomography.

Sequencing input: peripheral blood. The V call is TRBV10-3, the J call TRBJ1-3; D unclear. The origin of this receptor is an adult man with Graves' ophthalmopathy. CDR3 in DNA: TGTGCCATCAGTGAGAGGAACACCATATATTTT. Protein product: CAISERNTIYF.